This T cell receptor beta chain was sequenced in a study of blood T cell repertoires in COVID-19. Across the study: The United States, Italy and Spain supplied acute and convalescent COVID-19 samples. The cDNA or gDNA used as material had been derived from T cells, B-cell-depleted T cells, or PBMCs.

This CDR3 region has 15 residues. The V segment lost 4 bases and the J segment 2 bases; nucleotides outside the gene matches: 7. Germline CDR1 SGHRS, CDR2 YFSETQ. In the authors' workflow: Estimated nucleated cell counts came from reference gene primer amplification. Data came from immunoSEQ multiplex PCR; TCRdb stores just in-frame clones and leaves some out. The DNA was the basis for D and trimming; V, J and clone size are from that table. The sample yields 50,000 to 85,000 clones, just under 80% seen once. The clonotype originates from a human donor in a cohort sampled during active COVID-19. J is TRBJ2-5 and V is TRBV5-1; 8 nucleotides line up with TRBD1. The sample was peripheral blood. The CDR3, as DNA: TGCGCCAGCAGCAAACGGACAGGGTCTCAAGAGACCCAGTACTTC. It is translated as CASSKRTGSQETQYF.